A selection of T cell receptor beta chains follows, all from one sample in a study of cytomegalovirus exposure and HLA in healthy donors. The assay was immunoSEQ multiplex PCR, and TCRdb's table has in-frame clones only and misses some. Its table lists 100,000 to 150,000 clones. The sequenced material came from PBMCs. The receptors come from a man under 40 in good health and CMV-seronegative. The CDR3 runs from the conserved cysteine through the conserved F or W. D genes are given only for firm matches.

v_call	d_call	j_call	cdr3_nt	cdr3_aa
TRBV7-2	TRBD2	TRBJ2-1	TGTGCCAGCAGCTATACCGGGACTAGCGCCCCATCCCTCTACAATGAGCAGTTCTTC	CASSYTGTSAPSLYNEQFF
TRBV10-3	TRBD2	TRBJ2-2	TGTGCCATCAGCATAACTAGCGGGTCTACCGGGGAGCTGTTTTTT	CAISITSGSTGELFF
TRBV2	NA	TRBJ1-4	TGTGCCAGCAGTGAGCGGGGAGGGCGGGAAAAACTGTTTTTT	CASSERGGREKLFF
TRBV6-6	NA	TRBJ2-5	TGTGCCAGCAGTTCCCAGGGGTCCCAAGAGACCCAGTACTTC	CASSSQGSQETQYF
TRBV5-1	TRBD1	TRBJ2-3	TGCGCCAGCAGCTTCGACAGGGTGAGGGCAGATACGCAGTATTTT	CASSFDRVRADTQYF
TRBV7-6	NA	TRBJ1-4	TGTGCCAGCAGCTTAGTTATCGGGGGTGAAAAACTGTTTTTT	CASSLVIGGEKLFF
TRBV9	NA	TRBJ2-1	TGTGCCAGCAGCGGACTAGTGGGTGGCGATGAGCAGTTCTTC	CASSGLVGGDEQFF
TRBV28	NA	TRBJ2-7	TGTGCCAGCAGCTTACCGAAAATTGGGGGCCGGGAGCAGTACTTC	CASSLPKIGGREQYF
TRBV4-2	TRBD2	TRBJ2-7	TGTGCCAGCAGCCTCGGACTAGCGGGAGGGATTTACGAGCAGTACTTC	CASSLGLAGGIYEQYF
TRBV7-3	NA	TRBJ2-1	TGTGCCAGCAGCATCGGACAGCGCGATGAGCAGCTCTTC	CASSIGQRDEQLF
TRBV4-1	NA	TRBJ2-2	TGCGCCAGCAGCCAAGGCGGGACAGTTACGAACACCGGGGAGCTGTTTTTT	CASSQGGTVTNTGELFF
TRBV7-2	NA	TRBJ2-4	TGTGCCAGCAGCTTCTCCCTTGTTGCCAAAAACATTCAGTACTTC	CASSFSLVAKNIQYF
TRBV7-8	NA	TRBJ2-3	TGTGCCAGCAGCTTACCCGGGACTAGCACAGATACGCAGTATTTT	CASSLPGTSTDTQYF
TRBV7-8	TRBD1	TRBJ1-5	TGTGCCAGCAGTTTTGACAGGGATCAGCCCCAGCATTTT	CASSFDRDQPQHF
TRBV7-3	TRBD1	TRBJ2-2	TGTGCCAGCAGCTCCATAACAGGGGCCGGGGAGCTGTTTTTT	CASSSITGAGELFF
TRBV28	TRBD2	TRBJ2-3	TGTGCCAGCAGTTTCCTAGCGGGAGGAACAGATACGCAGTATTTT	CASSFLAGGTDTQYF
TRBV6-1	NA	TRBJ2-5	TGTGCCAGCACCACCCCGGGGAGGAGCGGGACCCAGTACTTC	CASTTPGRSGTQYF